This T cell receptor (beta chain) was sequenced in a study of CD8 T cells in ankylosing spondylitis. Whole-study findings and limits: Reactive arthritis synovial fluid and blood were previously reported to contain some motif variants. Within matched ankylosing spondylitis synovial fluid, disease-linked clones were reportedly significantly enriched.

The CDR3 has 16 amino acids. V lost 4 bases to trimming and J lost 4 bases; unmatched junction nucleotides: 11. Germline CDR1 ENHRY, CDR2 SYGVKD. TCRdb recomputed calls from the 5' RACE reads with MiXCR, one row per CDR3 protein. The repertoire holds some 250,000 distinct CDR3 sequences, roughly 25% seen once, with about 0.6% in the top ten. This clonotype came up many times. Its antigen is not known. The rearrangement uses TRBV10-3 and TRBJ2-5; 8 nucleotides line up with TRBD2. The receptor's source is a male donor with ankylosing spondylitis or in good health (not recorded which). The source material was blood, either unsorted or a sorted T cell fraction (not recorded which). As DNA, the CDR3 is TGTGCCATCAGTGGCGGGGGAAGCGGGGGAGCAGAGACCCAGTACTTC. It yields the protein CAISGGGSGGAETQYF.